This T cell receptor (beta chain) is from a study of T cell responses to AZD1222 COVID-19 vaccine. The CDR3 contains 15 residues. Germline V CDR1 and CDR2: LGHDT, YNNKEL (reference sequence). The V and J ends lost 5 bases and 4 bases, in that order; junction bases with no gene match: 7. Only in-frame clones appear in the TCRdb table, and some are missing; sequencing was by immunoSEQ multiplex PCR. The sample contains roughly 150,000 clones, over 80% of which appear only once. This TCR came from an adult who received the AZD1222 COVID-19 vaccine. The material was peripheral blood, obtained 28 days after the second AZD1222 dose. The chain recombines TRBV3-1 (or the pseudogene TRBV3-2) with TRBJ2-5, with 10 nucleotides matching TRBD2. CDR3 protein: CASSGLRLAGETQYF. CDR3 sequence (DNA): TGTGCCAGCAGCGGACTGAGACTAGCGGGAGAGACCCAGTACTTC.